This T cell receptor (beta chain) was retrieved from a study of blood T cell repertoires in COVID-19. CDR1 is MNHEY and CDR2 is SMNVEV in the germline V gene (reference sequence). The junction had 13 bases not matched to a gene; V was cut back by 5 bases and J by 2 bases. This CDR3 is 18 amino acids long. The count of this clone is one. Profiling relied on immunoSEQ multiplex PCR, and the TCRdb table lists in-frame clones only, not all of them. The table has tens of thousands of clones, around 90% seen once. V is TRBV27 and J is TRBJ1-2; 11 nucleotides line up with TRBD1. The TCR was taken from a man older than 75 with acute or convalescent COVID-19. Input material: peripheral blood. The chain's CDR3 is CASSPWTGGQIVNYGYTF. The CDR3 bases are TGTGCCAGCAGTCCCTGGACAGGGGGCCAAATCGTGAACTATGGCTACACCTTC.